This TCR beta chain was identified in a study of draining lymph node invasion in breast cancer (dated by TCRdb to about 2020). For the wider study: Nodal metastasis was diagnosed by histology and cytokeratin immunohistochemistry and confirmed by EpCAM/CD45 flow cytometry. The separate targeted TCR sequencing covered lymph nodes from roughly five patients, with primary tumors sequenced for three of those patients. From every patient, the primary tumor plus matched non-invaded and tumor-invaded tumor-draining lymph nodes were collected, and both Treg and Tconv subsets were profiled. Across breast cancer tissues, a separate targeted assay used bulk TCR-beta CDR3 sequencing to compare sorted memory regulatory T cells with memory conventional CD4 T cells. The full study reports these points: In the targeted TCR-seq data, Tregs appeared more clonally expanded than Tconvs in all tissues, and both subsets were less diverse in tumor than lymph nodes. Detection of some of the top 100 tumor clones in both invaded and non-invaded nodes suggests recirculation between tumor and draining nodes. Tracking the tumor top-100 clones was possible in just a couple of patients. TCRs shared between Treg and Tconv subsets were regarded as suggestive, but not proof, of a common clonal origin. Data could not resolve whether Treg conversion occurred in a given organ or whether converted Tregs recirculated between nodes and tumor. Within each tissue, roughly 14-25% of Treg TCRs were also found among Tconvs, a result interpreted as suggesting peripheral Treg induction.

For memory regulatory T cells, the sort was based on CD4+ CD45RA- CD25high cells. Each tumor-draining lymph node was classified as non-invaded if metastatic tumor cells were absent and as invaded if metastatic tumor cells were present. T cells were pre-enriched with a Miltenyi Pan T Cell isolation kit before staining and sorting. Immunohistochemistry for estrogen receptor, progesterone receptor, HER2 and Ki-67 was used to characterize primary tumors. Fresh surgical tissue was processed within a few hours after surgery by being cut into small fragments. Tissue fragments were enzymatically digested with Liberase TL plus DNase for about 20 minutes and filtered through a 40-micrometer strainer. After DAPI live/dead staining, sorting was performed on a BD FACS Aria II with roughly 96-99% purity. Sorted cells were lysed in TCL buffer, and RNA was purified with a Norgen Single Cell RNA purification kit including DNase treatment.

From cysteine to phenylalanine, the CDR3 is 13 amino acids long. CDR3 DNA only is kept here, 39 bases in frame from base 1. CDR1 and CDR2 (MNHEY, SMNVEV) derive from the germline V gene (reference sequence). V loses 6 bases, J loses 4 bases, and the germline ends lie 9 bases apart. As for this clonotype: Its specific antigen is unknown. The input lacks base qualities; no much larger clone sits a single base away.

Library method: bulk RNA-seq. Sequencing was performed on an Illumina HiSeq 2500. The authors' pipeline ran thus. For the separate targeted TCR-seq dataset, CDR3 sequences were extracted and quantified from raw reads using MiXCR version 2.1.5 with default parameters. The separate targeted TCR-seq dataset defined each TCR-beta clone by its combination of V gene, J gene and CDR3 sequence. In the separate targeted TCR-seq dataset, clones with fewer than three counts were removed, then only the 90% most strongly expressed clones per sample were retained. For each tissue in the separate targeted TCR-seq dataset, Treg-Tconv overlap was calculated by dividing the number of shared clones by the total number of Treg clones and multiplying by 100. The public reads were run again by TCRdb, first through fastp at Q25 and then through MiXCR, and only productive beta chains were kept. Rows are unified per CDR3 protein, each entry keeping the most common DNA and genes. What appears here as the V and J calls and clone size reflects TCRdb's work, not the paper's. This sample lists some 1,200 distinct CDR3 sequences; approximately 61% were detected once. The ten largest clones add up to 8.5% to 12% of the sample.

Sequenced input: sorted memory Tregs from a lymph node. The sample's cell subset or site label is to be understood as: CD45RA-negative sorted CD4+ T cells (memory Tconv or effector/memory Treg). The chain links TRBV27 with TRBJ2-2, with the D gene uncertain. The source of this sequence is a female donor with luminal breast cancer. The base sequence is TGTGCCAGCAGGGGCCGCGGCACCGGGGAGCTGTTTTTT. The encoded protein is CASRGRGTGELFF.